These 25 T cell receptor beta chains share one sample of origin, sequenced in a study of T cell responses to AZD1222 COVID-19 vaccine. The assay was immunoSEQ multiplex PCR, and TCRdb's table has in-frame clones only and misses some. The sample lists more than 95,000 clones, 91% occurring once. Sequenced here: peripheral blood, sampled on day 0 of AZD1222 vaccination. All receptors derive from an adult in good health.

The chain is built from TRBV7-2 and TRBJ1-4; TRBD1 is a possible D gene (5 bases). Trimming left V 1 base short and J 4 bases short, with 10 bases between. Germline loops: CDR1 SGHTA, CDR2 FQGNSA. The CDR3 extends over 15 amino acids. The DNA of the CDR3 is TGTGCCAGCAGCTTAGGAGAGACAGTTAATGAAAAACTGTTTTTT. Translation gives CASSLGETVNEKLFF.

The J gene is TRBJ2-5, the V gene TRBV5-5; tentatively, D is TRBD2 (5 bases). Between the trimmed V and J ends, which lost 0 bases and 2 bases, there was a span of 11 bases. The CDR3 runs 15 residues. Germline lookup yields CDR1 SGHKS and CDR2 YYEKEE (reference sequence). The CDR3: CASSLAGLEQETQYF. DNA of the CDR3: TGTGCCAGCAGCTTGGCCGGACTTGAACAAGAGACCCAGTACTTC.

The CDR3 here is CASSLPTSMDEQFF. CDR3 in DNA: TGCGCCAGCAGCTTGCCTACTAGCATGGATGAGCAGTTCTTC. The V and J genes are TRBV5-1 and TRBJ2-1, with a weak D call TRBD2 (6 bases). The V end was cut by 1 base, the J end by 8 bases, with 13 bases between. Germline assignment: CDR1 SGHRS and CDR2 YFSETQ. The CDR3 loop spans 14 amino acids.

This chain links TRBV27 with TRBJ1-4, with 9 bases matching TRBD1. The trim removed 6 bases at V and 0 bases at J, leaving 11 bases unmatched. The CDR3 is 18 residues long. The germline V gene has CDR1 MNHEY and CDR2 SMNVEV (reference sequence). CDR3 residues: CASRYHRGTGPTNEKLFF. The CDR3 DNA sequence: TGTGCCAGCAGATACCACAGGGGGACAGGGCCAACTAATGAAAAACTGTTTTTT.

CDR3 sequence (DNA): TGTGCCAGCAGGCTTGAGGGGGACGAGCAGTACTTC. It translates to CASRLEGDEQYF. The V call is TRBV3-1 (or the pseudogene TRBV3-2), the J call TRBJ2-7, with TRBD1 as a possible D gene (6 bases). Germline values: CDR1 LGHDT, CDR2 YNNKEL (reference sequence). There are 12 residues in the CDR3. Trimming left V 6 bases short and J 5 bases short, with 11 bases between.

The gene calls are TRBV27 and TRBJ1-2; 8 positions match TRBD1. V shed 6 bases, J shed 8 bases, and the junction held 8 bases outside the gene matches. The germline gives CDR1 MNHEY, CDR2 SMNVEV (reference sequence). The CDR3 covers 13 residues. CDR3 sequence (DNA): TGTGCCAGCAGCCTCGGGACAGGTGGCGGCTACACCTTC. This gives the protein CASSLGTGGGYTF.

The CDR3 DNA sequence: TGTGCCAGCAGCTATGGACAGGGAAGGTCGAACACTGAAGCTTTCTTT. As protein: CASSYGQGRSNTEAFF. V is TRBV27 and J is TRBJ1-1; 8 positions agree with TRBD1. CDR1 and CDR2 (germline): MNHEY, SMNVEV (reference sequence). This CDR3 has 16 residues. With V trimmed by 6 bases and J by 1 base, 10 bases remained unmatched.

This clone has only a few counts. Here the CDR3 DNA reads TGTGCCAGCAGTTCTCCCAGGGGGCGATGGAAACTGTTTTTT. Its translation is CASSSPRGRWKLFF. The gene calls are TRBV6-5 and TRBJ1-4, with 8 bases aligning to TRBD1. Trimming cost V 4 bases and J 11 bases; bases outside gene matches: 9. Germline loops: CDR1 MNHEY, CDR2 SVGAGI. The CDR3 totals 14 residues.

The rearrangement joins TRBV7-6 to TRBJ2-3; the D call may be TRBD1 or TRBD2 (5 bases each). The germline V gene has CDR1 SGHVS and CDR2 FNYEAQ. This CDR3 contains 15 residues. Trimming shortened V by 1 base and J by 3 bases, and 11 bases separated the two germline ends. CDR3 protein: CASSLGGDRTDTQYF. DNA of the CDR3: TGTGCCAGCAGCTTAGGAGGGGACCGAACAGATACGCAGTATTTT.

The rearrangement links TRBV5-4 to TRBJ2-1; 10 bases agree with TRBD2. The CDR3 contains 16 residues. Trimming at V came to 4 bases and at J to 7 bases, leaving 11 bases not matched to a gene. Germline lookup yields CDR1 SGHNT and CDR2 YYREEE (reference sequence). The CDR3 is CASSGGTSAVFNEQFF. CDR3 nucleotide sequence: TGTGCCAGCAGCGGCGGGACTAGCGCCGTATTTAATGAGCAGTTCTTC.

This sequence joins TRBV7-9 and TRBJ1-2; weak D call: TRBD1 (5 bases). V was trimmed by 0 bases and J by 5 bases, leaving 13 bases between them. Germline V CDR1 and CDR2: SEHNR, FQNEAQ (reference sequence). The CDR3 length is 15 residues. CDR3 in DNA: TGTGCCAGCAGCTTAGCGGGTGGGGCGGCGTATGGCTACACCTTC. As protein: CASSLAGGAAYGYTF. Looking up the rest from reference TRBV7-9 and TRBJ1-2 gives the full variable domain: DTGVSQNPRHKITKRGQNVTFRCDPISEHNRLYWYRQTLGQGPEFLTYFQNEAQLEKSRLLSDRFSAERPKGSFSTLEIQRTEQGDSAMYLCASSLAGGAAYGYTFGSGTRLTVV.

The chain recombines TRBV30 with TRBJ2-2; 8 nucleotides match TRBD2. Looked up from germline, CDR1 is GTSNPN and CDR2 is SVGIG (reference sequence). This CDR3 has 16 residues. CDR3 coding DNA: TGTGCTCTTGCCCCGCGCGGGAGGACGAACACCGGGGAGCTGTTTTTT. It codes for CALAPRGRTNTGELFF. Supplemented by reference TRBV30 and TRBJ2-2, the full variable domain reads SQTIHQWPATLVQPVGSPLSLECTVEGTSNPNLYWYRQAAGRGLQLLFYSVGIGQISSEVPQNLSASRPQDRQFILSSKKLLLSDSGFYLCALAPRGRTNTGELFFGEGSRLTVL.

The chain has TRBV27 and TRBJ2-5, with D unresolved. The CDR3 runs to 11 residues. Trimming removed 2 bases at V and 4 bases at J, with 2 bases between. The germline V gene has CDR1 MNHEY and CDR2 SMNVEV (reference sequence). The CDR3 here is CASSLGETQYF. As DNA, the CDR3 is TGTGCCAGCAGTTTAGGAGAGACCCAGTACTTC.

V and J are TRBV6-5 and TRBJ2-1; TRBD1 might be the D (6 bases). CDR1 is MNHEY and CDR2 is SVGAGI in the germline V gene. This CDR3 comprises 14 residues. Deletions cut 8 bases from V and 7 bases from J, with 18 bases between. The CDR3 is CASAFGTGNNEQFF. The DNA of the CDR3 is TGTGCCAGCGCCTTCGGTACAGGGAATAATGAGCAGTTCTTC.

The chain has TRBV4-3 and TRBJ1-2; perhaps TRBD1 as D (6 bases). The V gene's germline CDR1 is LGHNA and CDR2 YSLEER. V was trimmed by 4 bases and J by 0 bases, leaving 18 bases between them. This CDR3 spans 17 amino acids. CDR3 nucleotide sequence: TGCGCCAGCAGCCGGGTCCGGGACAAAGGCGCTAACTATGGCTACACCTTC. Amino acid sequence: CASSRVRDKGANYGYTF.

The chain combines TRBV19 with TRBJ1-1; D is uncertain. V lost 2 bases and J lost 4, with 11 bases in between. CDR3 size: 14 residues. CDR1 and CDR2 (germline): LNHDA, SQIVND (reference sequence). The CDR3 protein is CASSIFPRGTEAFF. The CDR3 DNA follows: TGTGCCAGTAGTATATTTCCACGGGGCACTGAAGCTTTCTTT.

The chain is built from TRBV19 and TRBJ2-5; 7 bases are a match to TRBD2. V gave up 4 bases and J gave up 5 bases; unmatched junction bases: 4. The CDR3 covers 13 residues. CDR1 is LNHDA and CDR2 is SQIVND in the germline V gene (reference sequence). CDR3 in amino acids: CASSRLAMETQYF. The CDR3 coding sequence is TGTGCCAGTAGTAGACTAGCAATGGAGACCCAGTACTTC.

This clone appeared a single time. The gene calls are TRBV4-2 and TRBJ2-4; 7 nucleotides agree with TRBD1. The CDR3 runs 16 residues. V shed 1 base and J 1 base; nucleotides not matched to a gene: 4. Per germline, CDR1 LGHNA and CDR2 YNFKEQ. Written as DNA, the CDR3 is TGTGCCAGCAGCCAAGGAGACAGGGATGCCAAAAACATTCAGTACTTC. Translating it yields CASSQGDRDAKNIQYF.

The chain couples TRBV3-1 (or the pseudogene TRBV3-2) to TRBJ2-7, with D uncertain. The CDR3 spans 11 residues. V was trimmed by 5 bases and J by 6 bases, leaving 8 bases between them. Per the germline V gene, CDR1 is LGHDT and CDR2 is YNNKEL (reference sequence). This CDR3 reads CASSAPCEQYF. For the CDR3, the DNA is TGTGCCAGCAGCGCCCCCTGCGAGCAGTACTTC.

The rearrangement uses TRBV28 and TRBJ1-6; 7 bases align to TRBD1. The CDR3 spans 16 residues. The ends lost 7 bases at V and 4 bases at J; junction bases unmatched: 10. Germline V gives CDR1 MDHEN, CDR2 SYDVKM. CDR3 region: CASIPVRTGYNSPLHF. CDR3 DNA: TGTGCCAGCATCCCGGTCCGGACAGGTTATAATTCACCCCTCCACTTT.

The chain employs TRBV3-1 (or the pseudogene TRBV3-2) and TRBJ1-1; TRBD1 matches 11 bases. From germline, CDR1 is LGHDT and CDR2 YNNKEL (reference sequence). This CDR3 region has 15 residues. The trim removed 4 bases at V and 10 bases at J, leaving 11 bases unmatched. The CDR3 DNA is TGTGCCAGCAGCCCGAGAGCCGGGACAGGGGGAGGAGCTTTCTTT. Amino acids: CASSPRAGTGGGAFF.

This sequence joins TRBV6-5 and TRBJ2-7; D ambiguous. Germline CDR1 reads MNHEY; CDR2 reads SVGAGI. V was shortened by 4 bases and J by 3 bases, with 16 bases between the two germline ends. The CDR3 is made up of 15 amino acids. CDR3 in DNA: TGTGCCAGCAGTTCACCCGGCGACACCCTCTACGAGCAGTACTTC. It translates to CASSSPGDTLYEQYF.

The chain combines TRBV9 with TRBJ2-7; possible D gene TRBD1, 5 bases. V was shortened by 0 bases and J by 2 bases, with 9 bases between the two germline ends. The CDR3 extends over 14 amino acids. Looked up from germline, CDR1 is SGDLS and CDR2 is YYNGEE. This CDR3 reads CASSVGGSPYEQYF. DNA of the CDR3: TGTGCCAGCAGCGTAGGGGGCAGCCCCTACGAGCAGTACTTC.

This chain joins TRBV27 and TRBJ2-3, with 8 nucleotides matching TRBD1. J was trimmed by 4 bases and V by 4 bases; bases with no gene match: 7. The germline V gene encodes CDR1 MNHEY and CDR2 SMNVEV (reference sequence). The CDR3 contains 15 residues. The CDR3 bases are TGTGCCAGCAGTTCATTACAGGGGGGCGCAGATACGCAGTATTTT. Its protein is CASSSLQGGADTQYF.

This chain links TRBV10-3 with TRBJ1-1, with TRBD1 identical over 8 bases. Germline lookup yields CDR1 ENHRY and CDR2 SYGVKD. The J segment lost 8 bases and the V segment lost 5 bases, leaving 7 bases of the junction unmatched. The length of the CDR3 is 13 residues. For the CDR3, the DNA is TGTGCCATCAGTCTGACAGGGGAAGAGGAAGCTTTCTTT. Protein product: CAISLTGEEEAFF.